This T cell receptor beta chain was identified during a study of beta chain features in type 1 diabetes. General observations from the study: Shorter TCRB CDR3s, moderately but significantly so, were found in Type 1 diabetes patients in all four CD4+ subsets.

Concerning this clone itself: Its target is unknown.

This CDR3 contains 12 residues. V shed 8 bases and J shed 2 bases, with 12 bases lying between them. Germline V CDR1 and CDR2: SQVTM, ANQGSEA. Sequenced material consisted of expressed TCRB transcripts (all of the isolated RNA was reverse transcribed). Data came from immunoSEQ multiplex PCR; TCRdb stores just in-frame clones and leaves some out. This table holds a few hundred thousand clones, roughly 16% found once. Sequences were obtained from naive CD4+ T cells from blood. The TCR comes from a man younger than 40 with type 1 diabetes. This sequence joins TRBV29-1 and TRBJ2-5; possible D gene TRBD2, 5 bases. The CDR3 here is CSSRGVQETQYF. The CDR3 DNA reads TGCAGCTCCCGGGGAGTACAAGAGACCCAGTACTTC.